This passage covers 2 T cell receptor beta chains from one sample sequenced in a study of shared clonotypes between healthy human individuals. This table comes from immunoSEQ multiplex PCR, and its TCRdb copy is limited to in-frame clones, with some not included. This sample has around 2.1 million clones, with approximately 94% found just once. Naive-designated CD8 cells lacked CD45RO, were positively enriched for CCR7, and omitted terminally differentiated effector memory CD45RA+ cells. The material sequenced was naive CD8+ T cells from PBMCs. The receptors here all came from a young man in good health. Some clones in this sample may be carry-over from other donors' samples.

This clone was observed a single time. J is TRBJ1-1 and V is TRBV18; D is ambiguous. This CDR3 has 14 amino acids. V was shortened by 2 bases and J by 1 base, with 8 bases between the two germline ends. Germline loops: CDR1 KGHSH, CDR2 LQKENI. Written as DNA, the CDR3 is TGTGCCAGCTCACCAACCGTAAAGAACACTGAAGCTTTCTTT. This gives the protein CASSPTVKNTEAFF.

Only a few counts were recorded for this clone. This rearrangement joins TRBV5-4 to TRBJ1-1; no firm D call. The germline gives CDR1 SGHNT, CDR2 YYREEE (reference sequence). The V gene lost 0 bases and the J gene lost 2 bases, with 8 bases spanning the gap. This CDR3 contains 14 residues. The CDR3 is CASSLGWGNTEAFF. CDR3 nucleotide sequence: TGTGCCAGCAGCTTGGGGTGGGGAAACACTGAAGCTTTCTTT.